This is a list of T cell receptor beta chains from one sample in a study of shared clonotypes between healthy human individuals. Sequenced by immunoSEQ multiplex PCR; TCRdb stores in-frame clones only, minus some. This table holds 2 million to 2.5 million clones, nearly 97% found once. Sequencing was performed on naive CD4+ T cells sorted from blood. Receptors were obtained from a man aged 18 to 30 in good health. Both conserved end residues are part of each CDR3. A D gene is named only where the DNA matches it firmly. A clone size is listed for some rows: how often the clone was seen (once, few, many), or a class if it is expanded.

TGCGCCAGCAGCCCGGAGGGGGCTCCGAACACCGGGGAGCTGTTTTTT | CASSPEGAPNTGELFF | - | TRBJ2-2 | - | TRBV5-1
TGTGCCAGCAGCCAAGTTGGGACAGGGGCATCGGAGACCCAGTACTTC | CASSQVGTGASETQYF | TRBD1 | TRBJ2-5 | once | TRBV4-2
TGTGCCTGGAGTGTAACCCTGAGGGGCAACGTCCTGACTTTC | CAWSVTLRGNVLTF | - | TRBJ2-6 | - | TRBV30
TGTGCCAGCAGCAGGCTAGCGGGAGCCTACGAGCAGTACTTC | CASSRLAGAYEQYF | TRBD2 | TRBJ2-7 | - | TRBV6-5
TGTGCCAGCAGCGTAGAAGCAGGGGCGTCTTCTAACTATGGCTACACCTTC | CASSVEAGASSNYGYTF | - | TRBJ1-2 | - | TRBV9
TGTGCCAGCAGCTTTCCTGGTTCACCCCTCCACTTT | CASSFPGSPLHF | - | TRBJ1-6 | once | TRBV11-1
TGTGCCACCAGGACAGGAGGCTCCTACGAGCAGTACTTC | CATRTGGSYEQYF | TRBD1 | TRBJ2-7 | - | TRBV6-1
TGTGCCAGCAGCCGACGGGTCAATGGGGGTTACGAGCAGTACTTC | CASSRRVNGGYEQYF | - | TRBJ2-7 | - | TRBV5-6
TGCGCCAGCAGCAGACCCGGGGGGGAAGAGACCCAGTACTTC | CASSRPGGEETQYF | TRBD2 | TRBJ2-5 | - | TRBV5-1
TGTGCCAGCAGCCAGGGTATAAAAGAGACCCAGTACTTC | CASSQGIKETQYF | - | TRBJ2-5 | - | TRBV14
TGTGCCAGTTCCGATGGGACAGGGAATAACTATGGCTACACCTTC | CASSDGTGNNYGYTF | TRBD1 | TRBJ1-2 | - | TRBV19
TGCGCCAGCAGCCAAGAGGTACCGGGAGTAAGCGGGGGGGAGCTGTTTTTT | CASSQEVPGVSGGELFF | - | TRBJ2-2 | - | TRBV4-3
TGCGCCAGTGAGACCACAGGGGCTGGTGGCTACACCTTC | CASETTGAGGYTF | TRBD1 | TRBJ1-2 | once | TRBV5-1
TGTGCCTGGAGTCAGGGTACCGGGGAGCTGTTTTTT | CAWSQGTGELFF | - | TRBJ2-2 | - | TRBV30
TGCGCCAGCAGCGCCGGGACAGGGAGACACACTGAAGCTTTCTTT | CASSAGTGRHTEAFF | TRBD1 | TRBJ1-1 | - | TRBV10-2
TGTGCCTGGAGGGGGAGCTCCTACAATGAGCAGTTCTTC | CAWRGSSYNEQFF | - | TRBJ2-1 | - | TRBV30
TGTGCCAGCAGCGTAGATTCGGGGTATGGCTACACCTTC | CASSVDSGYGYTF | - | TRBJ1-2 | - | TRBV9
TGTGCCAGCAGTTTTGGGGGGACTAGCTCTGGAAACACCATATATTTT | CASSFGGTSSGNTIYF | - | TRBJ1-3 | once | TRBV28
TGTGCCAGCAGCTCCAGGGGAGAGGTCTATGGCTACACCTTC | CASSSRGEVYGYTF | - | TRBJ1-2 | - | TRBV6-6
TGTGCCAGCAGCCAGGGGAAGGGGAACTATGGCTACACCTTC | CASSQGKGNYGYTF | - | TRBJ1-2 | - | TRBV11-1
TGTGCTAGCAGCTTAGAAACCACAGATACGCAGTATTTT | CASSLETTDTQYF | - | TRBJ2-3 | - | TRBV7-7
TGCGCCAGCAGCCTACAAGATACGCAGTATTTT | CASSLQDTQYF | - | TRBJ2-3 | - | TRBV10-2
TGTGCCAGCAGTCTGAGGACAGGGGCCGGTCACACTGAAGCTTTCTTT | CASSLRTGAGHTEAFF | TRBD1 | TRBJ1-1 | - | TRBV28
TGCGCCAGCAGGGGGTCCCTACAAGAGACCCAGTACTTC | CASRGSLQETQYF | - | TRBJ2-5 | - | TRBV5-1
TGTGCCAGCAGCTTGGCCGGGGAACAAGAGACCCAGTACTTC | CASSLAGEQETQYF | - | TRBJ2-5 | - | TRBV11-2
TGCAGCGTAGCACAGGGGGGCGAGCAGTACTTC | CSVAQGGEQYF | TRBD1 | TRBJ2-7 | - | TRBV29-1
TGTGCCAGCAGCTTATGGTCTGAAGAGACCCAGTACTTC | CASSLWSEETQYF | - | TRBJ2-5 | - | TRBV7-6
TGCGCCAGTTCGAGGGGGTCAAACACTGAAGCTTTCTTT | CASSRGSNTEAFF | - | TRBJ1-1 | - | TRBV5-1
TGTGCCAGCAGCCGAACAGGGTCAGAGACCCAGTACTTC | CASSRTGSETQYF | - | TRBJ2-5 | - | TRBV6-5
TGTGCCAGCTCACCCCCTGGACGGGAGAATTCACCCCTCCACTTT | CASSPPGRENSPLHF | - | TRBJ1-6 | - | TRBV18
TGTGCCATCAGTGAGCCTCGAGGACTGTACTCACCTGAGCAGTTCTTC | CAISEPRGLYSPEQFF | - | TRBJ2-1 | - | TRBV10-3
TGCGCCAGCAGCAAACAGGGAAGGTCGCACACAGATACGCAGTATTTT | CASSKQGRSHTDTQYF | - | TRBJ2-3 | - | TRBV5-1
TGTGCCAGCAGCTTGGAGGGGCGTTGGTATGGCTACACCTTC | CASSLEGRWYGYTF | - | TRBJ1-2 | - | TRBV7-9
TGTGCCAGCAGTGATACCCCAGAGACCCAGTACTTC | CASSDTPETQYF | - | TRBJ2-5 | - | TRBV2
TGTGCCAGCAGCTTGGACGTCCCGATCAATGGGGAGCAGTACTTC | CASSLDVPINGEQYF | - | TRBJ2-7 | - | TRBV5-6
TGTGCCAGCAGTGAAGAGGGGTACTTGGCTTTCTTT | CASSEEGYLAFF | - | TRBJ1-1 | - | TRBV2
TGTGCCTGGAGGACCCCCGGCAGCTACGAGCAGTACTTC | CAWRTPGSYEQYF | - | TRBJ2-7 | - | TRBV30
TGTGCCATCAGTGAAAGAATCGAGCAGTACTTC | CAISERIEQYF | - | TRBJ2-7 | - | TRBV10-3
TGTGCCAGCAGACGCACAGATACGCAGTATTTT | CASRRTDTQYF | - | TRBJ2-3 | - | TRBV7-2